This T cell receptor beta chain was retrieved from a study of control samples from healthy donors and cancer patients (TCRdb year 2020). The CDR3 has 12 amino acids, counting the end cysteine and phenylalanine. The entry retains the CDR3 DNA only, 36 bases that are in frame from base 1. V is shortened by 0 bases, J by 5 bases, and the region joining them spans 5 bases. According to the germline V gene, CDR1 reads SGHRS and CDR2 reads YFSETQ. With regard to this clone: It has no known antigen specificity. No clone much larger than this one lies a single base away; base qualities are absent.

Library preparation used the immunoSEQ multiplex PCR assay. In TCRdb, the immuneACCESS table is reduced to in-frame sequences with V and J assigned. These tables do not hold every clone; where another copy was compared, an unresolved V gene accounts for under half, and the others remain unexplained. The sample yields 140,000 or so clones; about 91% were counted once. The ten biggest clones cover 3% to 4% of the sample. The sequenced material came from blood. The source is a man between 25 and 39 years old in good health. The V and J genes are TRBV5-1 and TRBJ2-5, with the D gene too uncertain to name. The DNA sequence is TGCGCCAGCAGCTTGGAGTGGGAGACCCAGTACTTC. Translated, this is CASSLEWETQYF. Extended through the reference TRBV5-1 and TRBJ2-5 proteins, this CDR3 yields the full variable domain: KAGVTQTPRYLIKTRGQQVTLSCSPISGHRSVSWYQQTPGQGLQFLFEYFSETQRNKGNFPGRFSGRQFSNSRSEMNVSTLELGDSALYLCASSLEWETQYFGPGTRLLVL.